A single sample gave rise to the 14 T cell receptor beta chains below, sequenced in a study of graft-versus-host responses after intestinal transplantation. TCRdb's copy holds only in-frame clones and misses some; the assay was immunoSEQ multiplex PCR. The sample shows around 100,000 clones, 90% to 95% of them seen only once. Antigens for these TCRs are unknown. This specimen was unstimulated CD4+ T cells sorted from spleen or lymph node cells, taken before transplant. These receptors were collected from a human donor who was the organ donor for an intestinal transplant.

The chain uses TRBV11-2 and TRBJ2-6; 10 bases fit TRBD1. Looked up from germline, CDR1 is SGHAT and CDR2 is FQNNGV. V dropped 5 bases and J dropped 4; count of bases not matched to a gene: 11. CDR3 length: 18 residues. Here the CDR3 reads CASSPRLGTGVGANVLTF. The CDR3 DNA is TGTGCCAGCAGCCCACGGCTAGGGACAGGGGTAGGGGCCAACGTCCTGACTTTC. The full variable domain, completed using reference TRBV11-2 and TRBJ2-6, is EAGVAQSPRYKIIEKRQSVAFWCNPISGHATLYWYQQILGQGPKLLIQFQNNGVVDDSQLPKDRFSAERLKGVDSTLKIQPAKLEDSAVYLCASSPRLGTGVGANVLTFGAGSRLTVL.

The CDR3 spells CASSLRAGEPGANVLTF. CDR3 DNA sequence: TGTGCCAGCAGCCTAAGGGCAGGGGAGCCTGGGGCCAACGTCCTGACTTTC. The genes are TRBV7-2 and TRBJ2-6; a possible D gene is TRBD1 (6 bases). Germline assignment: CDR1 SGHTA and CDR2 FQGNSA. The CDR3 extends over 17 amino acids. The V end lost 5 bases, the J end lost 2 bases, and 16 bases lay between the germline ends.

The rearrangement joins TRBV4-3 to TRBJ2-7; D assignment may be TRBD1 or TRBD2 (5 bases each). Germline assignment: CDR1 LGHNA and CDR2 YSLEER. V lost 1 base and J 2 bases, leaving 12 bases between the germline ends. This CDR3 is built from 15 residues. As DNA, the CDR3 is TGCGCCAGCAGCCAAGGAGAGGGGAAAACCTACGAGCAGTACTTC. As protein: CASSQGEGKTYEQYF.

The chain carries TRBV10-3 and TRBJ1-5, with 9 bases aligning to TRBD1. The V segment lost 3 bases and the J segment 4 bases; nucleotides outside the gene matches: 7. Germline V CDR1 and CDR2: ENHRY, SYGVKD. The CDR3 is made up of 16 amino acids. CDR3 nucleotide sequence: TGTGCCATCAGTGATTCCCGGACAGGGGCTAATCAGCCCCAGCATTTT. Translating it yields CAISDSRTGANQPQHF.

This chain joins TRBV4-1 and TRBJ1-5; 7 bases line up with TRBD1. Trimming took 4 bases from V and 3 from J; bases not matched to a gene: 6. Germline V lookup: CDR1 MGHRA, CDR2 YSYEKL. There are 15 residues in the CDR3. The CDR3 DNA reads TGCGCCAGCAGCCGGGGACAGCTCCTCAATCAGCCCCAGCATTTT. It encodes CASSRGQLLNQPQHF.

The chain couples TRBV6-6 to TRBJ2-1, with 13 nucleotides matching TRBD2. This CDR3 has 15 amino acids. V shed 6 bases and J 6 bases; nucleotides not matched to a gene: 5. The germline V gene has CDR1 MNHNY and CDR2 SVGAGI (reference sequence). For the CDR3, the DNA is TGTGCCAGCAGCCGTGGGACTAGCGGGACCAATGAGCAGTTCTTC. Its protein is CASSRGTSGTNEQFF.

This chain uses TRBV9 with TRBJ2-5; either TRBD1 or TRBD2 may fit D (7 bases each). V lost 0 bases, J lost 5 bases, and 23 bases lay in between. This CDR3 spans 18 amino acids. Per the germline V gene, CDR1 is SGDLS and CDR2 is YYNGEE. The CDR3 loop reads CASSVEGGGQGPQETQYF. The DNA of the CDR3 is TGTGCCAGCAGCGTAGAGGGAGGGGGCCAGGGCCCTCAGGAGACCCAGTACTTC. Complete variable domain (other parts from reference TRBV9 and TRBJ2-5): DSGVTQTPKHLITATGQRVTLRCSPRSGDLSVYWYQQSLDQGLQFLIQYYNGEERAKGNILERFSAQQFPDLHSELNLSSLELGDSALYFCASSVEGGGQGPQETQYFGPGTRLLVL.

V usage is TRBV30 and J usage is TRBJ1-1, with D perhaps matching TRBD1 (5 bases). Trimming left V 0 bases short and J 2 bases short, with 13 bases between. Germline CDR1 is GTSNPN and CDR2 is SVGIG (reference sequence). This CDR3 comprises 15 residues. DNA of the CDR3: TGTGCCTGGAGTGTAAGGCGGGGACGAAACACTGAAGCTTTCTTT. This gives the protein CAWSVRRGRNTEAFF.

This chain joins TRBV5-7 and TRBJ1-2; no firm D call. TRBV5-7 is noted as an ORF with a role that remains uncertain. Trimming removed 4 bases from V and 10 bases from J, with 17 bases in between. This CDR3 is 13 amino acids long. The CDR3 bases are TGTGCCAGCAGCGCCGGGAGCTACTCATTCTACACCTTC. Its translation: CASSAGSYSFYTF.

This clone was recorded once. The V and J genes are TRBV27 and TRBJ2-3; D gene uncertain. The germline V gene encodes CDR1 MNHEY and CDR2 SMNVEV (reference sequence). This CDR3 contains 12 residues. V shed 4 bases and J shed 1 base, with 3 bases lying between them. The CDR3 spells CASSSGTDTQYF. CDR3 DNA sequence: TGTGCCAGCAGTTCTGGCACAGATACGCAGTATTTT.

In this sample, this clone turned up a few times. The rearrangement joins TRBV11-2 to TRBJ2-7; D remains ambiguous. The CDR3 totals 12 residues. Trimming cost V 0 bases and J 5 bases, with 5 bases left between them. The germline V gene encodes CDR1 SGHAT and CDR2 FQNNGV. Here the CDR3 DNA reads TGTGCCAGCAGCTTAGACCGGAACGAGCAGTACTTC. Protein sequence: CASSLDRNEQYF.

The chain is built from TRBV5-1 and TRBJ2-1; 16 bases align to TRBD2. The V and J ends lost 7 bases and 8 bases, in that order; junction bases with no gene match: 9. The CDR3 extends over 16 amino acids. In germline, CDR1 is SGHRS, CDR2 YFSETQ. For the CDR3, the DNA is TGCGCCAGCTGTTCCGGGACTAGCGGGAGGGCCGATGAGCAGTTCTTC. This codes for CASCSGTSGRADEQFF.

The CDR3 DNA is TGTGCCAGCAGCCACTGGACTAGCGGGGGCACAGATACGCAGTATTTT. Protein: CASSHWTSGGTDTQYF. The V call is TRBV4-2, the J call TRBJ2-3; TRBD2 aligns across 12 bases. With 3 bases clipped from V and 1 base from J, the junction kept 2 bases outside the gene matches. The germline V gene encodes CDR1 LGHNA and CDR2 YNFKEQ. The CDR3 covers 16 residues.

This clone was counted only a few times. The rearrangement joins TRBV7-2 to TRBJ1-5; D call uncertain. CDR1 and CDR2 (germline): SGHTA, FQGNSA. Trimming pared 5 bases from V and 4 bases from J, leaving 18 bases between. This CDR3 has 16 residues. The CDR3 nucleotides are TGTGCCAGCAGCCGAGGACCCGCTTCCCCTAATCAGCCCCAGCATTTT. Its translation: CASSRGPASPNQPQHF. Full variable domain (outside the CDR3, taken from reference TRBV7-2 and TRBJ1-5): GAGVSQSPSNKVTEKGKDVELRCDPISGHTALYWYRQSLGQGLEFLIYFQGNSAPDKSGLPSDRFSAERTGGSVSTLTIQRTQQEDSAVYLCASSRGPASPNQPQHFGDGTRLSIL.